The 26 T cell receptor beta chains given below trace back to one sample, sequenced in a study of cytomegalovirus exposure and HLA in healthy donors. In the PCR, 60 Vbeta and 13 Jbeta primers were used. Sequencing used immunoSEQ multiplex PCR; TCRdb keeps in-frame clones, though not all of them. The sample holds about 160,000 clones; 75% to 85% are singletons and the top ten take under 8%. The material sequenced was PBMCs. The receptor source for this set is a man over 45 in good health and CMV-seropositive.

This chain uses TRBV11-3 with TRBJ2-7, with 9 positions matching TRBD1. Germline CDR1 reads SGHNT; CDR2 reads YENEEA. V lost 5 bases, J lost 1 base, and 12 bases stayed unmatched. CDR3 length: 17 amino acids. The CDR3 protein is CASSPGQGSGNSYEQYF. The CDR3 bases are TGTGCCAGCAGCCCCGGACAGGGGAGCGGAAATTCCTACGAGCAGTACTTC.

This clone was seen once. This sequence joins TRBV5-1 and TRBJ2-7; 11 nucleotides agree with TRBD2. This CDR3 has 19 amino acids. V was pared by 0 bases and J by 0 bases, with 11 bases of the junction left unmatched. CDR1 SGHRS and CDR2 YFSETQ come from the germline V gene. CDR3 sequence: CASSLAVLAGGNRSYEQYF. The CDR3 DNA reads as TGCGCCAGCAGCTTGGCCGTGCTAGCGGGGGGAAACCGCTCCTACGAGCAGTACTTC.

This clone has only one observation. V gene TRBV9 combines with J gene TRBJ2-1, with TRBD1 matching 8 bases. Germline CDR1 is SGDLS and CDR2 is YYNGEE. The CDR3 consists of 18 residues. The ends lost 0 bases at V and 5 bases at J; junction bases unmatched: 13. The CDR3 spells CASSVVFQGAGSDNEQFF. DNA for the CDR3: TGTGCCAGCAGCGTAGTATTCCAGGGGGCAGGGTCGGACAATGAGCAGTTCTTC.

The gene calls are TRBV11-3 and TRBJ2-3; D perhaps matches TRBD1 (5 bases). Per the germline V gene, CDR1 is SGHNT and CDR2 is YENEEA. There are 17 residues in the CDR3. The V gene lost 0 bases and the J gene lost 0 bases, with 13 bases spanning the gap. The CDR3 is CASSLDQGFTSTDTQYF. The CDR3 DNA is TGTGCCAGCAGCTTAGATCAGGGATTTACTAGCACAGATACGCAGTATTTT.

The chain combines TRBV6-1 with TRBJ1-5; 12 bases map to TRBD1. V shed 4 bases, J shed 3 bases, and the junction held 4 bases outside the gene matches. The CDR3 is made up of 16 amino acids. The germline V gene has CDR1 MNHNS and CDR2 SASEGT. The CDR3 loop is CASSGGTGGFNQPQHF. The CDR3 DNA reads TGTGCCAGCAGTGGGGGGACAGGGGGCTTCAATCAGCCCCAGCATTTT.

The gene calls are TRBV7-3 and TRBJ2-1; 10 bases map to TRBD2. Looked up from germline, CDR1 is SGHTA and CDR2 is FQGTGA. There are 16 residues in the CDR3. J lost 7 bases, V lost 0 bases, and 6 bases had no gene match. CDR3 DNA sequence: TGTGCCAGCAGCTTAACTGATCAGCGGGAGGGAAATGAGCAGTTCTTC. Its protein is CASSLTDQREGNEQFF. Full variable domain (rest looked up from reference TRBV7-3 and TRBJ2-1): GAGVSQTPSNKVTEKGKYVELRCDPISGHTALYWYRQSLGQGPEFLIYFQGTGAADDSGLPNDRFFAVRPEGSVSTLKIQRTERGDSAVYLCASSLTDQREGNEQFFGPGTRLTVL.

The CDR3 bases are TGTGCCACCTCCGATACGGACAGGCCGGGGACCGGGGAGCTGTTTTTT. It specifies CATSDTDRPGTGELFF. The chain combines TRBV19 with TRBJ2-2, with TRBD1 identical over 7 bases. This CDR3 has 16 amino acids. The V gene's germline CDR1 is LNHDA and CDR2 SQIVND (reference sequence). V lost 10 bases to trimming and J lost 5 bases; unmatched junction nucleotides: 16. Drawing the rest from reference TRBV19 and TRBJ2-2, the complete variable domain is DGGITQSPKYLFRKEGQNVTLSCEQNLNHDAMYWYRQDPGQGLRLIYYSQIVNDFQKGDIAEGYSVSREKKESFPLTVTSAQKNPTAFYLCATSDTDRPGTGELFFGEGSRLTVL.

The rearrangement links TRBV19 to TRBJ2-2; D perhaps matches TRBD1 (5 bases). V lost 4 bases to trimming and J lost 2 bases, with 17 bases between them. There are 17 residues in the CDR3. Per the germline V gene, CDR1 is LNHDA and CDR2 is SQIVND (reference sequence). CDR3 loop: CASSTSPDRANTGELFF. The CDR3 nucleotides are TGTGCCAGTAGTACCAGCCCCGACAGAGCTAACACCGGGGAGCTGTTTTTT. The full variable domain, completed using reference TRBV19 and TRBJ2-2, is DGGITQSPKYLFRKEGQNVTLSCEQNLNHDAMYWYRQDPGQGLRLIYYSQIVNDFQKGDIAEGYSVSREKKESFPLTVTSAQKNPTAFYLCASSTSPDRANTGELFFGEGSRLTVL.

The chain has TRBV5-4 and TRBJ2-2; 10 bases fit TRBD1. The CDR3 loop spans 17 amino acids. V shed 4 bases and J 4 bases; nucleotides not matched to a gene: 10. Germline V gene data show CDR1 as SGHNT and CDR2 as YYREEE (reference sequence). This CDR3 is CASSRAGTGAGTGELFF. DNA of the CDR3: TGTGCCAGCAGCCGGGCCGGGACAGGGGCGGGCACCGGGGAGCTGTTTTTT.

The chain couples TRBV25-1 to TRBJ1-4; D not resolved. V was clipped by 4 bases and J by 6 bases, with 21 bases between them. Per the germline V gene, CDR1 is MGHDK and CDR2 is SYGVNS. CDR3 length equals 17 residues. CDR3 in amino acids: CASSGPLKSTDHEKLFF. The CDR3 DNA follows: TGTGCCAGCAGTGGCCCTCTAAAGAGTACCGATCATGAAAAACTGTTTTTT.

The chain uses TRBV19 and TRBJ1-6; 7 bases align to TRBD1. J lost 2 bases, V lost 8 bases, and 9 bases had no gene match. The CDR3 consists of 16 residues. Germline V gives CDR1 LNHDA, CDR2 SQIVND (reference sequence). The CDR3 nucleotides read TGTGCCAGTTCCCACCGACAGGGAACCTATAATTCACCCCTCCACTTT. It encodes CASSHRQGTYNSPLHF.

CDR3 DNA sequence: TGCGCCAGCAGCTTGGGGAGGACAGGGGGCATGGGCTATGGCTACACCTTC. Its translation: CASSLGRTGGMGYGYTF. This chain uses TRBV5-1 with TRBJ1-2, with 11 positions matching TRBD1. The CDR3 is 17 residues long. In germline, CDR1 is SGHRS, CDR2 YFSETQ. Losses at the gene ends were 0 bases for V and 4 bases for J; bases not matched to a gene: 8.

V is TRBV5-6 and J is TRBJ2-3, with 13 bases aligning to TRBD2. CDR1 and CDR2 from the germline V gene are SGHDT and YYEEEE. The V segment lost 3 bases and the J segment 0 bases; nucleotides outside the gene matches: 10. This CDR3 contains 19 residues. The CDR3 here is CASSSGLAGVPTSTDTQYF. In DNA form, the CDR3 reads TGTGCCAGCAGCTCCGGACTAGCGGGAGTTCCCACTAGCACAGATACGCAGTATTTT.

V usage is TRBV7-9 and J usage is TRBJ2-7; TRBD1 might be the D (6 bases). Per the germline V gene, CDR1 is SEHNR and CDR2 is FQNEAQ (reference sequence). V shed 4 bases and J shed 3 bases, with 10 bases lying between them. There are 13 residues in the CDR3. This chain's CDR3 is CASSSRDNYEQYF. The CDR3 nucleotides read TGTGCCAGCAGCTCTCGGGACAACTACGAGCAGTACTTC.

The sample holds one count of this clone. The chain combines TRBV7-2 with TRBJ2-2; 10 positions agree with TRBD2. Germline CDR1 and CDR2: SGHTA and FQGNSA. After removal of 0 bases from V and 4 bases from J, the junction contained 8 bases not matched to a gene. CDR3 length equals 18 residues. The CDR3 is CASSLARLAGVPTGELFF. The CDR3, as DNA: TGTGCCAGCAGCTTAGCGAGGCTAGCGGGAGTTCCCACCGGGGAGCTGTTTTTT.

The rearrangement links TRBV12-5 to TRBJ2-2, with TRBD2 as a possible D gene (5 bases). There are 19 residues in the CDR3. Germline values: CDR1 LGHNT, CDR2 FRNRAP. Trimming cost V 10 bases and J 0 bases, with 27 bases left between them. CDR3 in amino acids: CATRAGVAVNSPNTGELFF. CDR3 DNA: TGTGCTACTCGTGCCGGGGTGGCTGTAAATTCCCCGAACACCGGGGAGCTGTTTTTT. Full variable domain (outside the CDR3, taken from reference TRBV12-5 and TRBJ2-2): DARVTQTPRHKVTEMGQEVTMRCQPILGHNTVFWYRQTMMQGLELLAYFRNRAPLDDSGMPKDRFSAEMPDATLATLKIQPSEPRDSAVYFCATRAGVAVNSPNTGELFFGEGSRLTVL.

The chain carries TRBV5-1 and TRBJ2-1; D gene unclear. Germline V CDR1 and CDR2: SGHRS, YFSETQ. V gave up 1 base and J gave up 5 bases, with 7 bases separating them. CDR3 length: 13 amino acids. CDR3 sequence (DNA): TGCGCCAGCAGCTTGTTCCCTAACAATGAGCAGTTCTTC. Amino acids: CASSLFPNNEQFF. The full variable domain, rest sourced from reference TRBV5-1 and TRBJ2-1, is KAGVTQTPRYLIKTRGQQVTLSCSPISGHRSVSWYQQTPGQGLQFLFEYFSETQRNKGNFPGRFSGRQFSNSRSEMNVSTLELGDSALYLCASSLFPNNEQFFGPGTRLTVL.

The chain is built from TRBV18 and TRBJ2-7, with D tentatively TRBD1 (6 bases). The CDR3 totals 13 residues. Germline values: CDR1 KGHSH, CDR2 LQKENI. V shed 3 bases and J shed 1 base, with 7 bases lying between them. CDR3 region: CASSPDRSYEQYV. The CDR3 nucleotides read TGTGCCAGCTCACCGGACAGATCCTACGAGCAGTACGTC.

The chain couples TRBV6-5 to TRBJ1-3; TRBD1 matches 7 bases. Trimming at V came to 4 bases and at J to 0 bases, leaving 6 bases not matched to a gene. Per germline, CDR1 MNHEY and CDR2 SVGAGI. The CDR3 has 16 amino acids. The CDR3: CASSSSRGVSGNTIYF. CDR3 nucleotide sequence: TGTGCCAGCAGTTCCTCCAGGGGGGTCTCTGGAAACACCATATATTTT.

The J gene is TRBJ1-2, the V gene TRBV5-1; D is ambiguous. This CDR3 is built from 15 residues. Germline CDR1 reads SGHRS; CDR2 reads YFSETQ. Trimming removed 0 bases at V and 6 bases at J, with 15 bases between. CDR3 sequence reads: CASSLAAGLADGYTF. The CDR3 nucleotides are TGCGCCAGCAGCTTGGCGGCAGGTCTGGCTGATGGCTACACCTTC.

The chain links TRBV27 to TRBJ2-5; 12 bases map to TRBD2. Per germline, CDR1 MNHEY and CDR2 SMNVEV (reference sequence). This CDR3 spans 16 amino acids. Trimming at V came to 5 bases and at J to 1 base, leaving 5 bases not matched to a gene. The CDR3 is CASSRTSGDLQETQYF. CDR3 bases: TGTGCCAGCAGTCGGACTAGCGGGGACCTCCAAGAGACCCAGTACTTC.

This rearrangement joins TRBV7-9 to TRBJ2-1; D remains ambiguous. The CDR3 spans 16 residues. V was pared by 6 bases and J by 0 bases, with 15 bases between. Germline V gives CDR1 SEHNR, CDR2 FQNEAQ (reference sequence). The CDR3, as DNA: TGTGCCAGCAGATCTACTCGCGAGAGCTCCTACAATGAGCAGTTCTTC. Translated: CASRSTRESSYNEQFF.

V gene TRBV5-1 combines with J gene TRBJ1-4; perhaps TRBD1 as D (5 bases). V lost 4 bases to trimming and J lost 4 bases, with 20 bases between them. The CDR3 consists of 17 residues. Per germline, CDR1 SGHRS and CDR2 YFSETQ. CDR3 loop: CASSAKDGASVNEKLFF. CDR3 sequence (DNA): TGCGCCAGCAGCGCTAAAGATGGGGCCTCGGTTAATGAAAAACTGTTTTTT. The variable domain in full, with the rest retrieved from reference TRBV5-1 and TRBJ1-4, is KAGVTQTPRYLIKTRGQQVTLSCSPISGHRSVSWYQQTPGQGLQFLFEYFSETQRNKGNFPGRFSGRQFSNSRSEMNVSTLELGDSALYLCASSAKDGASVNEKLFFGSGTQLSVL.

This chain connects TRBV11-3 to TRBJ2-6, with 7 bases identical to TRBD1. With 0 bases clipped from V and 1 base from J, the junction kept 6 bases outside the gene matches. Germline V CDR1 and CDR2: SGHNT, YENEEA. This CDR3 comprises 18 residues. This chain's CDR3 is CASSLDPRGISGANVLTF. CDR3 in DNA: TGTGCCAGCAGCTTAGATCCCAGGGGGATTTCTGGGGCCAACGTCCTGACTTTC.

This rearrangement joins TRBV12-5 to TRBJ2-5, with D possibly matching TRBD1 (5 bases). CDR1 LGHNT and CDR2 FRNRAP come from the germline V gene. V was shortened by 6 bases and J by 2 bases, with 10 bases between the two germline ends. There are 13 residues in the CDR3. CDR3 DNA sequence: TGTGCTAGTGGCCAAGGGGCACAAGAGACCCAGTACTTC. Protein product: CASGQGAQETQYF.

The table lists this clone with a few counts. For the CDR3, the DNA is TGTGCCAGCAGCTCAGGACAGGGTGGCAACGAGCAGTACTTC. Translation: CASSSGQGGNEQYF. J is TRBJ2-7 and V is TRBV5-6; TRBD1 matches at 8 bases. The CDR3 extends over 14 amino acids. Trimming removed 3 bases from V and 5 bases from J; junction bases left unmatched: 7. The germline V gene encodes CDR1 SGHDT and CDR2 YYEEEE.